This is a list of T cell receptor beta chains from one sample in a study of identical twins. A single record per CDR3 protein comes from TCRdb applying MiXCR to the 5' RACE reads. The data hold about 200,000 distinct CDR3 sequences, with about a tenth observed a single time. Sequencing was carried out using memory (CD45RO+) T cells sorted from blood. These receptors originate from a woman between 18 and 30 years old in good health. The CDR3 runs from the conserved cysteine through the conserved F or W. The D gene is left open where the match is weak. For some rows the clone size is stated as once, few or many, or as a class when expanded; others skip it.

TRBV2	TRBD1	NA	14	TRBJ2-7	CASSRQGLGYEQYF	TGTGCCAGCAGTCGACAGGGGTTAGGGTACGAGCAGTACTTC
TRBV10-3	TRBD2	NA	14	TRBJ2-7	CAITTGGGNYEQYF	TGTGCCATCACCACTGGCGGGGGAAACTACGAGCAGTACTTC
TRBV18	NA	NA	15	TRBJ2-1	CASSLATEPYNEQFF	TGTGCCAGCTCACTAGCGACGGAGCCGTATAATGAGCAGTTCTTC
TRBV5-6	NA	NA	14	TRBJ1-2	CASSFGGQDYGYTF	TGTGCCAGCAGCTTTGGGGGCCAGGACTATGGCTACACCTTC
TRBV10-3	TRBD2	few	12	TRBJ2-1	CAIRGGQVEQFF	TGTGCCATCAGGGGAGGGCAGGTGGAGCAGTTCTTC
TRBV15	NA	many	10	TRBJ2-5	CATGVETQYF	TGTGCCACCGGGGTGGAGACCCAGTACTTC
TRBV9	NA	few	16	TRBJ1-3	CASSLDHPSSGNTIYF	TGTGCCAGCAGCCTAGATCACCCCTCTTCTGGAAACACCATATATTTT
TRBV7-3	NA	many	14	TRBJ2-3	CASSTQGGVNTQYF	TGTGCCAGCAGTACACAGGGCGGGGTAAATACGCAGTATTTT
TRBV20-1	NA	NA	15	TRBJ2-1	CSARDLQSKGNEQFF	TGCAGTGCTAGAGACCTCCAAAGCAAGGGGAATGAGCAGTTCTTC
TRBV7-2	TRBD2	many	17	TRBJ2-1	CASSLYRTSGSYNEQFF	TGTGCCAGCAGCTTATACCGGACTAGCGGGTCCTACAATGAGCAGTTCTTC
TRBV7-2	NA	many	12	TRBJ1-2	CASSLGGYGYTF	TGTGCCAGCAGCTTAGGAGGATATGGCTACACCTTC
TRBV20-1	NA	few	16	TRBJ1-2	CSASFLGPSVLGGYTF	TGCAGTGCTAGTTTTCTCGGACCTAGCGTATTAGGTGGCTACACCTTC
TRBV3-1	NA	medium-sized	15	TRBJ1-2	CASSPKITGNYGYTF	TGTGCCAGCAGCCCTAAAATCACCGGTAACTATGGCTACACCTTC
TRBV20-1	NA	few	13	TRBJ2-3	CSAVAAQTDTQYF	TGCAGTGCCGTCGCCGCTCAAACAGATACGCAGTATTTT
TRBV20-1	TRBD2	few	15	TRBJ2-3	CSARNLAELPDTQYF	TGCAGTGCTAGAAATCTAGCGGAACTCCCAGATACGCAGTATTTT
TRBV6-1	TRBD2	NA	13	TRBJ2-3	CASRGLAGDTQYF	TGTGCCAGCAGAGGACTAGCGGGAGATACGCAGTATTTT
TRBV7-9	NA	many	13	TRBJ2-5	CASSQGRRETQYF	TGTGCCAGCAGCCAGGGGAGAAGAGAGACCCAGTACTTC
TRBV7-3	NA	NA	13	TRBJ1-1	CASSLIGATEAFF	TGTGCCAGCAGCTTAATAGGGGCCACTGAAGCTTTCTTT
TRBV27	NA	NA	15	TRBJ2-5	CASSFGGSVLETQYF	TGTGCCAGCAGTTTTGGGGGATCCGTTCTAGAGACCCAGTACTTC
TRBV9	NA	NA	14	TRBJ2-7	CASSVGGTNYEQYF	TGTGCCAGCAGCGTGGGCGGGACGAACTACGAGCAGTACTTC
TRBV4-2	NA	NA	17	TRBJ2-5	CASSQGHDPQYQETQYF	TGTGCCAGCAGCCAAGGCCATGACCCGCAGTACCAAGAGACCCAGTACTTC
TRBV4-3	TRBD2	NA	18	TRBJ2-1	CASSQEHSGLAGVGEQFF	TGCGCCAGCAGCCAAGAACACTCCGGACTAGCGGGAGTGGGTGAGCAGTTCTTC
TRBV18	TRBD2	NA	18	TRBJ2-1	CASSLSGLAVSSYNEQFF	TGTGCCAGCTCACTATCCGGACTAGCGGTCAGCTCCTACAATGAGCAGTTCTTC
TRBV7-3	NA	few	15	TRBJ2-1	CASSLAGTPTHEQFF	TGTGCCAGCAGCTTAGCTGGGACTCCTACCCATGAGCAGTTCTTC
TRBV6-1	TRBD2	NA	15	TRBJ2-5	CASSRTSGGQETQYF	TGTGCCAGCAGCCGGACTAGCGGGGGACAAGAGACCCAGTACTTC
TRBV5-1	NA	NA	14	TRBJ2-5	CASSTLPGKGTQYF	TGCGCCAGCAGCACCCTCCCAGGGAAAGGGACCCAGTACTTC
TRBV11-2	TRBD2	many	15	TRBJ2-5	CASRNPRGDKETQYF	TGTGCCAGCAGAAACCCCCGGGGGGATAAAGAGACCCAGTACTTC
TRBV20-1	NA	few	14	TRBJ1-5	CSAVKQGEGQPQHF	TGCAGTGCTGTAAAGCAGGGTGAAGGACAGCCCCAGCATTTT
TRBV28	NA	few	12	TRBJ2-3	CASAGSTDTQYF	TGTGCCAGCGCAGGCAGCACAGATACGCAGTATTTT
TRBV7-2	TRBD2	once	13	TRBJ2-1	CALARTSGGEQFF	TGTGCCCTCGCCAGGACTAGCGGGGGTGAGCAGTTCTTC
TRBV20-1	NA	few	16	TRBJ2-1	CSARPSPTSSLDEQFF	TGCAGTGCTAGACCCTCGCCGACTAGTAGCCTAGATGAGCAGTTCTTC
TRBV5-6	NA	few	13	TRBJ2-7	CASSLAGGEEQYF	TGTGCCAGCAGCTTGGCGGGGGGCGAGGAGCAGTACTTC
TRBV30	NA	few	13	TRBJ2-1	CAWSQGTVYEQFF	TGTGCCTGGAGCCAGGGAACCGTCTATGAGCAGTTCTTC
TRBV18	TRBD1	few	14	TRBJ1-4	CASSRGQGGEKLFF	TGTGCCAGCTCACGTGGACAGGGAGGAGAAAAACTGTTTTTT
TRBV12-5	NA	few	18	TRBJ1-5	CASGLVPDGALSNQPQHF	TGTGCTAGTGGTTTGGTCCCGGACGGTGCCCTTAGCAATCAGCCCCAGCATTTT
TRBV2	NA	few	13	TRBJ2-3	CASRDLGSDTQYF	TGTGCCAGCAGGGACCTGGGGTCAGATACGCAGTATTTT
TRBV24-1	NA	few	11	TRBJ2-7	CATSDGAVQYF	TGTGCCACCAGTGACGGGGCTGTGCAGTACTTC
TRBV5-1	NA	few	12	TRBJ2-7	CASSETGEEQYF	TGCGCCAGCAGCGAAACGGGAGAGGAGCAGTACTTC
TRBV20-1	TRBD2	NA	15	TRBJ2-5	CSASGASGGQETQYF	TGCAGTGCTAGCGGTGCTAGCGGGGGGCAAGAGACCCAGTACTTC
TRBV20-1	NA	few	12	TRBJ1-2	CSARKGNYGYTF	TGCAGTGCTAGAAAGGGAAACTATGGCTACACCTTC
TRBV29-1	NA	many	16	TRBJ2-1	CSAVPLGTAEFNEQFF	TGCAGCGCCGTACCCCTAGGGACCGCCGAATTCAATGAGCAGTTCTTC
TRBV6-5	TRBD2	few	16	TRBJ2-2	CASSFVGGGNTGELFF	TGTGCCAGCAGTTTCGTGGGCGGGGGAAACACCGGGGAGCTGTTTTTT
TRBV24-1	TRBD1	few	12	TRBJ2-1	CATSRTGGEQFF	TGTGCCACCAGTCGGACAGGCGGTGAGCAGTTCTTC
TRBV9	NA	few	19	TRBJ2-7	CASSVGPRAGAKVTYEQYF	TGTGCCAGCAGCGTAGGGCCGCGCGCGGGGGCCAAAGTAACCTACGAGCAGTACTTC
TRBV14	NA	few	14	TRBJ2-1	CASSHRVDLNEQFF	TGTGCCAGCAGCCATAGGGTTGATTTGAATGAGCAGTTCTTC
TRBV12-3/TRBV12-4	TRBD1	few	14	TRBJ2-3	CASRGAGTGGAQYF	TGTGCCAGCAGGGGGGCCGGGACAGGGGGCGCGCAGTATTTT
TRBV6-6	NA	NA	12	TRBJ2-1	CASSYRSAEQFF	TGTGCCAGCAGTTACCGGTCTGCAGAGCAGTTCTTC
TRBV28	TRBD1	few	12	TRBJ1-1	CASGDRNTEAFF	TGTGCCAGCGGGGACAGGAACACTGAAGCTTTCTTT
TRBV30	NA	NA	12	TRBJ2-2	CAGPWGTGELFF	TGTGCCGGCCCCTGGGGCACCGGGGAGCTGTTTTTT
TRBV18	NA	few	17	TRBJ1-2	CASSPGGGSQANYGYTF	TGTGCCAGCTCACCAGGCGGGGGATCACAGGCTAACTATGGCTACACCTTC
TRBV9	NA	NA	14	TRBJ1-6	CASSVTWSNSPLHF	TGTGCCAGCAGCGTCACCTGGAGTAATTCACCCCTCCACTTT
TRBV21-1	NA	NA	16	TRBJ2-1	CASSTGGGPAYNEQFF	TGTGCCAGCAGCACCGGGGGGGGGCCGGCCTACAATGAGCAGTTCTTC
TRBV6-6	NA	many	13	TRBJ1-2	CASSYPQNYGYTF	TGTGCCAGCAGTTACCCACAAAACTATGGCTACACCTTC
TRBV20-1	TRBD2	many	15	TRBJ2-3	CSAGLAGGGTDTQYF	TGCAGTGCTGGTCTAGCGGGGGGGGGCACAGATACGCAGTATTTT
TRBV6-2/TRBV6-3	NA	many	12	TRBJ1-1	CASRPTGTRAFF	TGTGCCAGCAGGCCTACCGGGACTAGAGCTTTCTTT
TRBV20-1	TRBD2	many	14	TRBJ2-2	CSALLAGNTGELFF	TGCAGTGCGTTACTAGCGGGGAACACCGGGGAGCTGTTTTTT
TRBV20-1	NA	NA	11	TRBJ1-3	CSAGAGNTIYF	TGCAGTGCTGGCGCTGGAAACACCATATATTTT
TRBV5-1	TRBD2	many	15	TRBJ2-7	CASSLITSGSYEQYF	TGCGCCAGCAGCTTGATAACTAGCGGGAGCTACGAGCAGTACTTC
TRBV7-2	TRBD1	NA	16	TRBJ1-1	CASSQGQGTMNTEAFF	TGTGCCAGCAGCCAGGGACAGGGGACTATGAACACTGAAGCTTTCTTT